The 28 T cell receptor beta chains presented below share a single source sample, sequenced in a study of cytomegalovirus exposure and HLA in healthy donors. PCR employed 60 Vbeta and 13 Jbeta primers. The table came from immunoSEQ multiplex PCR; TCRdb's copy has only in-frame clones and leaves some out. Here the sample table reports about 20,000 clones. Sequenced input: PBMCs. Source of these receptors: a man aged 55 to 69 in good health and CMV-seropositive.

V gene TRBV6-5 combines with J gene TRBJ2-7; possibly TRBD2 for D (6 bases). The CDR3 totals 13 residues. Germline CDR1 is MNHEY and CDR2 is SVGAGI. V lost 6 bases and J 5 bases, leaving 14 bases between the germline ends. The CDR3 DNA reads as TGTGCCAGCAGCTACGTGGTAGCGGACGAGCAGTACTTC. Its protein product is CASSYVVADEQYF.

CDR3 amino acids: CASTGGQGYEQYF. CDR3 nucleotides: TGTGCCAGTACTGGGGGACAGGGGTACGAGCAGTACTTC. The chain joins TRBV19 to TRBJ2-7; 10 nucleotides agree with TRBD1. With 7 bases clipped from V and 4 bases from J, the junction kept 4 bases outside the gene matches. CDR3 size: 13 residues. Germline V gives CDR1 LNHDA, CDR2 SQIVND (reference sequence).

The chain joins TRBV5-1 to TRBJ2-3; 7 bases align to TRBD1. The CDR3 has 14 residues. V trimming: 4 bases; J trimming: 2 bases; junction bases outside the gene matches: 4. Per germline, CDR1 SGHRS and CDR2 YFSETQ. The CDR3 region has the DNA TGCGCCAGCAGCCAAACAGGGGCCACAGATACGCAGTATTTT. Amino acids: CASSQTGATDTQYF. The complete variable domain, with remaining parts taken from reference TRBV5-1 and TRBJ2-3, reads KAGVTQTPRYLIKTRGQQVTLSCSPISGHRSVSWYQQTPGQGLQFLFEYFSETQRNKGNFPGRFSGRQFSNSRSEMNVSTLELGDSALYLCASSQTGATDTQYFGPGTRLTVL.

DNA for the CDR3: TGTGCCTGGAGTAACAGGGCTGGGGAGACCCAGTACTTC. It translates to CAWSNRAGETQYF. V and J are TRBV30 and TRBJ2-5; D might be TRBD1 (6 bases). Germline V lookup: CDR1 GTSNPN, CDR2 SVGIG (reference sequence). V was pared by 2 bases and J by 5 bases, with 12 bases between. The length of the CDR3 is 13 residues.

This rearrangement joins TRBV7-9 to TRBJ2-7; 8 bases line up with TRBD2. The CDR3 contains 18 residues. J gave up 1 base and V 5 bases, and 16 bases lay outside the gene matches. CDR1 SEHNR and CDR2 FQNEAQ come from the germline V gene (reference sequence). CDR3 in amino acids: CASSPHSREGQSSYEQYF. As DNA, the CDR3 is TGTGCCAGCAGCCCCCATTCACGGGAGGGCCAGTCGTCCTACGAGCAGTACTTC.

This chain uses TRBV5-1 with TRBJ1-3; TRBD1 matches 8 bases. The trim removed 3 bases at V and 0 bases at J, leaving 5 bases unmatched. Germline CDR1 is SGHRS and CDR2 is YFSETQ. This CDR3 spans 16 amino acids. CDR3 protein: CASSSTGEYSGNTIYF. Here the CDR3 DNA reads TGCGCCAGCAGCTCGACAGGGGAATACTCTGGAAACACCATATATTTT.

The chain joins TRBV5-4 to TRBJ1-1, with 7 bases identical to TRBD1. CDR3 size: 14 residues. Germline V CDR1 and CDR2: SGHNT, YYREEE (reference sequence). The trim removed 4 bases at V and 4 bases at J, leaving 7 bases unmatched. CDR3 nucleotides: TGTGCCAGCAGCCAACAGGGGTCCGGCACTGAAGCTTTCTTT. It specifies CASSQQGSGTEAFF. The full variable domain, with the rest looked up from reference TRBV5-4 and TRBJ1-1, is ETGVTQSPTHLIKTRGQQVTLRCSSQSGHNTVSWYQQALGQGPQFIFQYYREEENGRGNFPPRFSGLQFPNYSSELNVNALELDDSALYLCASSQQGSGTEAFFGQGTRLTVV.

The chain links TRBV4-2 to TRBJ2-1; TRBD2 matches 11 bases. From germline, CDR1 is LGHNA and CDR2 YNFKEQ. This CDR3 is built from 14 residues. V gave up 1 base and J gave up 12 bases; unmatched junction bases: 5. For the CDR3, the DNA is TGTGCCAGCAGCCAAGTCGGGACTAGCGGTGGGCAGTTCTTC. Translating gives CASSQVGTSGGQFF.

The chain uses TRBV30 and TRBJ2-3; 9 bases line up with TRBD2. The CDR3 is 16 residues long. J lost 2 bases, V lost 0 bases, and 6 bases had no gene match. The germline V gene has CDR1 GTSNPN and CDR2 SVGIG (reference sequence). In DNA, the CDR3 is TGTGCCTGGAGTGTAGGCGGGAGGGCCTACACAGATACGCAGTATTTT. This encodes CAWSVGGRAYTDTQYF.

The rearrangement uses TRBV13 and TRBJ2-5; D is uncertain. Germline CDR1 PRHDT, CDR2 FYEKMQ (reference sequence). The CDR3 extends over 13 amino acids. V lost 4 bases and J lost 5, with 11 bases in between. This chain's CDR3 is CASSSQSSETQYF. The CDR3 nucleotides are TGTGCCAGCAGCTCTCAGTCTAGTGAGACCCAGTACTTC.

The CDR3 bases are TGCGCCAGCAGCAGTCTCAACGGGACAGGGATGTACGAGCAGTACTTC. Translating gives CASSSLNGTGMYEQYF. The rearrangement joins TRBV5-1 to TRBJ2-7; 9 positions match TRBD1. CDR1 and CDR2 (germline): SGHRS, YFSETQ. V dropped 4 bases and J dropped 4; count of bases not matched to a gene: 12. The CDR3 length is 16 residues.

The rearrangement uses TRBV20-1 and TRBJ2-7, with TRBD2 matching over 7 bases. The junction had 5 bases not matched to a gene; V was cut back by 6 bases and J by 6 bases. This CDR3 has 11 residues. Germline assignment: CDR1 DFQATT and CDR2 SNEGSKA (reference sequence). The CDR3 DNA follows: TGCAGTGCGACTACTAGCGTCGAGCAGTACTTC. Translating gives CSATTSVEQYF.

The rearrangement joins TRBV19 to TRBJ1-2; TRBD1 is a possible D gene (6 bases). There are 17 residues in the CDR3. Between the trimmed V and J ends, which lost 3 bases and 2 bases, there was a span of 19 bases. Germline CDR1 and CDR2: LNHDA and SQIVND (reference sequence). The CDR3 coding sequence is TGTGCCAGTAGTATCCCTGACAGGTACCACTCCAACTATGGCTACACCTTC. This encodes CASSIPDRYHSNYGYTF.

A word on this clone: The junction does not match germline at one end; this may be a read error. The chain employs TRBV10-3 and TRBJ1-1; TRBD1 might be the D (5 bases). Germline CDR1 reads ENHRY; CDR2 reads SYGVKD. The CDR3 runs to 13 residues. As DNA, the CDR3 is TGTGCCATCAGCGTCCAGGGTGACACTGAAGATTTCTTT. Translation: CAISVQGDTEDFF.

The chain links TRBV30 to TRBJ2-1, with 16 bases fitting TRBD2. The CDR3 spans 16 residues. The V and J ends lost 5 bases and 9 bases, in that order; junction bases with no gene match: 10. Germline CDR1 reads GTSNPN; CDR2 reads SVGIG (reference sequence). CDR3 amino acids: CAWDPGLAGGSGEQFF. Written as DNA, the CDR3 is TGTGCCTGGGACCCGGGACTAGCGGGAGGGAGTGGTGAGCAGTTCTTC.

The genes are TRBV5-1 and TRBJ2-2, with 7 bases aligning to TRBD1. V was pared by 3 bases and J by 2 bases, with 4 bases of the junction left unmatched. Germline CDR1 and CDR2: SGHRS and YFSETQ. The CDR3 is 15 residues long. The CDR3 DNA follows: TGCGCCAGCAGCTGGGGGACAGCCAACACCGGGGAGCTGTTTTTT. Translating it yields CASSWGTANTGELFF.

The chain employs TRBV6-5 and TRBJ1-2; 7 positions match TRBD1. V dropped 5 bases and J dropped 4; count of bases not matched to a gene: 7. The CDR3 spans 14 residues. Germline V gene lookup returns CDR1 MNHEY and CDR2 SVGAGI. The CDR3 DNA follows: TGTGCCAGCAGTAGGGGGCGCACAGGCTATGGCTACACCTTC. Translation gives CASSRGRTGYGYTF.

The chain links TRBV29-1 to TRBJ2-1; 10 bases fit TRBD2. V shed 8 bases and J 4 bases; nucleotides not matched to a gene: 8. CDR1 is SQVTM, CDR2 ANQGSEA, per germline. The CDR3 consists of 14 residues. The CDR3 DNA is TGCAGCATTACCGGGACTAGCGTTTACAATGAGCAGTTCTTC. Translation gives CSITGTSVYNEQFF.

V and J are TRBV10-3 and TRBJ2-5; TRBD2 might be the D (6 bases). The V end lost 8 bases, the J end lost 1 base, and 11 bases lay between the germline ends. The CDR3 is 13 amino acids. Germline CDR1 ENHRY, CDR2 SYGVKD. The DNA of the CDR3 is TGTGCCATCTGGGGAGGCAGCCAAGAGACCCAGTACTTC. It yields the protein CAIWGGSQETQYF.

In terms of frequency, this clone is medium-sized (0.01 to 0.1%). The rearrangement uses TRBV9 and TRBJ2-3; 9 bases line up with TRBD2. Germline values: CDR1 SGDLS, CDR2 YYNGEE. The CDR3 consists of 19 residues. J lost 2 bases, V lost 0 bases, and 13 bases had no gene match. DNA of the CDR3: TGTGCCAGCAGCGTAGCAAGTAGCGGGAGTTCGGGAACCACAGATACGCAGTATTTT. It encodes CASSVASSGSSGTTDTQYF.

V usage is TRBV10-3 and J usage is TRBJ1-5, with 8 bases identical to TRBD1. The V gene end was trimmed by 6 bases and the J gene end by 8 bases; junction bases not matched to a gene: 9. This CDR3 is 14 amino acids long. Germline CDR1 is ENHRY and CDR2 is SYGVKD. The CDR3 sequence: CAIRDDRGAEPQHF. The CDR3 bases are TGTGCCATCAGGGATGACAGGGGAGCTGAGCCCCAGCATTTT.

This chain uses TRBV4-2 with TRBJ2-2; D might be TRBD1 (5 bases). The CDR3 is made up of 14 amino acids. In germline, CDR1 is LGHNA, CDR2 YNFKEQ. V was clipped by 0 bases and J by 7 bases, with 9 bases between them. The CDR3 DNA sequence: TGTGCCAGCAGCCAAGATAGGGGTTTCGGGGAGCTGTTTTTT. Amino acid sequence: CASSQDRGFGELFF.

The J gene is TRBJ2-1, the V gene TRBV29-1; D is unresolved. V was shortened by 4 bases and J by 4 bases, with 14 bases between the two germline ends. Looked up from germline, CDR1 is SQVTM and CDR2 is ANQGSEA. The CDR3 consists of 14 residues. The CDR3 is CSVAGWPLYNEQFF. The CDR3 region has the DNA TGCAGCGTTGCGGGTTGGCCTTTGTACAATGAGCAGTTCTTC.

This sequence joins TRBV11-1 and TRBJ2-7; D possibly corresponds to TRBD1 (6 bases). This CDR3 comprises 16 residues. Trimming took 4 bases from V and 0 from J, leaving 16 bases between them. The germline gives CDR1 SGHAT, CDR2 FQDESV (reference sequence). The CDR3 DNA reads TGTGCCAGCAGCTCCCCTTACAGGGAGAGCTCCTACGAGCAGTACTTC. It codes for CASSSPYRESSYEQYF. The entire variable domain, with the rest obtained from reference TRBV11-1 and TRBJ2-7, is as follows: EAEVAQSPRYKITEKSQAVAFWCDPISGHATLYWYRQILGQGPELLVQFQDESVVDDSQLPKDRFSAERLKGVDSTLKIQPAELGDSAMYLCASSSPYRESSYEQYFGPGTRLTVT.

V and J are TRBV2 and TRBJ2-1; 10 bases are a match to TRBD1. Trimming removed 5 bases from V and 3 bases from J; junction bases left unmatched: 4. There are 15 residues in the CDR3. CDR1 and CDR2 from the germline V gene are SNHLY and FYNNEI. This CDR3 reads CASSTDRGYYNEQFF. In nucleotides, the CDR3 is TGTGCCAGCAGTACGGACAGGGGGTACTACAATGAGCAGTTCTTC.

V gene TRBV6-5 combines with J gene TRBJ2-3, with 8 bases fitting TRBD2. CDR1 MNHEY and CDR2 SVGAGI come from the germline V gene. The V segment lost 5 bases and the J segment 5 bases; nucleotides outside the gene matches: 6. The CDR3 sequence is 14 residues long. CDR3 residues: CASSPREGRDTQYF. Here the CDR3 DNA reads TGTGCCAGCAGTCCCCGGGAGGGTAGAGATACGCAGTATTTT.

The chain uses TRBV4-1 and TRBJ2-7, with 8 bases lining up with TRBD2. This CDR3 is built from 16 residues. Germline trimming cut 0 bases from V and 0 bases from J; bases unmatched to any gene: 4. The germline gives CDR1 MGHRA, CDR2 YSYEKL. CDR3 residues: CASSQELTSDSYEQYF. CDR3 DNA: TGCGCCAGCAGCCAAGAACTGACTAGCGACTCCTACGAGCAGTACTTC.

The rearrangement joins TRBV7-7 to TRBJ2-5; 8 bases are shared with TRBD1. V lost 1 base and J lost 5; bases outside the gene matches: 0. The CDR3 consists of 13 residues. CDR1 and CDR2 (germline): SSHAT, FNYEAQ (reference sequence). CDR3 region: CASSLDRGETQYF. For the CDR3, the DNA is TGTGCCAGCAGCTTAGACAGGGGGGAGACCCAGTACTTC.